This T cell receptor beta chain is drawn from a study of T cell repertoires in cytomegalovirus infection. About the research overall: CMV epitopes in the study were HLA-C-restricted (recently identified) and HLA-B-restricted (well studied). It can be stated that public TCR beta signatures indicated CMV infection as well as a matching HLA type.

For this clonotype: Its antigen is unidentified.

Between the trimmed V and J ends, which lost 2 bases and 4 bases, there was a span of 14 bases. Germline CDR1 is LGHDT and CDR2 is YNNKEL (reference sequence). The CDR3 loop spans 16 amino acids. Findings of the study overall: Using cumulative public TCR beta family frequency, the authors identified those who carried CMV together with the relevant HLA. Across the ex vivo response, the dominant clonotypes were HLA-C-restricted CMV-specific TCR beta clonotypes.

TCRdb recomputed calls from the reads with MiXCR, one row per CDR3 protein. The sample carries roughly 860,000 distinct CDR3 sequences, 30% to 35% recorded once. The clonotype comes from a human donor in good health (CMV status not recorded). Some clones in this sample may be carry-over from other donors' samples. Here the sequenced sample was cultured CD8+ T cells from PBMCs, taken from culture after CMV antigen stimulation. The rearrangement joins TRBV3-1 to TRBJ2-2; the D gene could be TRBD1 or TRBD2 (6 bases each). The CDR3 coding sequence is TGTGCCAGCAGCCAACCCGGAGGGGGGAGCACCGGGGAGCTGTTTTTT. This gives the protein CASSQPGGGSTGELFF.